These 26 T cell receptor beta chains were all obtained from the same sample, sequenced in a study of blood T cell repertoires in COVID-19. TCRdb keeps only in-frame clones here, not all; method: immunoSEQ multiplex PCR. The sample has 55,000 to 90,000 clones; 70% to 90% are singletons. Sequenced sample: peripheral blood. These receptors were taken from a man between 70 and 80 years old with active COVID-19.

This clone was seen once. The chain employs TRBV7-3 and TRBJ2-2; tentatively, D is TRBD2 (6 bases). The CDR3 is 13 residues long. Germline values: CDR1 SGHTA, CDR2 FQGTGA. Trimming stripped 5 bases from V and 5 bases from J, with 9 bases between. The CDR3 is CASSRAGTGELFF. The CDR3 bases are TGTGCCAGCAGCCGGGCGGGGACCGGGGAGCTGTTTTTT.

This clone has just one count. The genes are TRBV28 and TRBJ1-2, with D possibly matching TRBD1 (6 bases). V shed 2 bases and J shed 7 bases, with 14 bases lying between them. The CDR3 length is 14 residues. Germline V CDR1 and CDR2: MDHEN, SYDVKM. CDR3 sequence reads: CASSLMGGLSGYTF. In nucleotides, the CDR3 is TGTGCCAGCAGTTTAATGGGGGGGCTAAGTGGCTACACCTTC.

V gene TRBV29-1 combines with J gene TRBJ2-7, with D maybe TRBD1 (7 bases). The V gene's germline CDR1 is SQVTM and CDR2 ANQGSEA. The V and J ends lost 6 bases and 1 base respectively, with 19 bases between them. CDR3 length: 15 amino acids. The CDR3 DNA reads TGCAGCGTGGAGGGGGCAGGGTTTTGGTCCTACGAGCAGTACTTC. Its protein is CSVEGAGFWSYEQYF.

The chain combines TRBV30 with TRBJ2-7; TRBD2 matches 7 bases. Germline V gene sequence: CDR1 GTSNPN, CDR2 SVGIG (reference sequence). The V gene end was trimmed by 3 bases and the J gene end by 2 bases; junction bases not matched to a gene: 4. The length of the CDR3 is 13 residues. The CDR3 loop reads CAWRGRETYEQYF. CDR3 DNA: TGTGCCTGGAGGGGGAGGGAAACCTACGAGCAGTACTTC. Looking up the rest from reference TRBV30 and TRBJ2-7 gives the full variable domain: SQTIHQWPATLVQPVGSPLSLECTVEGTSNPNLYWYRQAAGRGLQLLFYSVGIGQISSEVPQNLSASRPQDRQFILSSKKLLLSDSGFYLCAWRGRETYEQYFGPGTRLTVT.

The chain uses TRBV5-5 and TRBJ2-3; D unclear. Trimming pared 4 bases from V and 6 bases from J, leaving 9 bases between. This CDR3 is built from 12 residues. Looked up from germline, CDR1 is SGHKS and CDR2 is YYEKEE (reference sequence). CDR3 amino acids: CASSPELDTQYF. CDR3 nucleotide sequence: TGTGCCAGCAGCCCCGAGTTGGATACGCAGTATTTT.

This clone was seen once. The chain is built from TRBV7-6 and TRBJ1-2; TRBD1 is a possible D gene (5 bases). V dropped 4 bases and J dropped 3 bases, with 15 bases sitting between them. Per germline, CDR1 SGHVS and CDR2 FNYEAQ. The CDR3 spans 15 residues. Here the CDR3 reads CASSSPGGGDYGYTF. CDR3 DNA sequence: TGTGCCAGCAGCTCCCCCGGGGGGGGTGACTATGGCTACACCTTC.

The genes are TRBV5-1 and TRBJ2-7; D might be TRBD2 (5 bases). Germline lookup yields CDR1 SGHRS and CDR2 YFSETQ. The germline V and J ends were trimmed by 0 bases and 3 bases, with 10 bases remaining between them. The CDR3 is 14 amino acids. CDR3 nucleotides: TGCGCCAGCAGCTTGGCCTTCGGGGTCTACGAGCAGTACTTC. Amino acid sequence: CASSLAFGVYEQYF. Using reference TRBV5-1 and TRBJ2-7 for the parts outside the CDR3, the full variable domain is KAGVTQTPRYLIKTRGQQVTLSCSPISGHRSVSWYQQTPGQGLQFLFEYFSETQRNKGNFPGRFSGRQFSNSRSEMNVSTLELGDSALYLCASSLAFGVYEQYFGPGTRLTVT.

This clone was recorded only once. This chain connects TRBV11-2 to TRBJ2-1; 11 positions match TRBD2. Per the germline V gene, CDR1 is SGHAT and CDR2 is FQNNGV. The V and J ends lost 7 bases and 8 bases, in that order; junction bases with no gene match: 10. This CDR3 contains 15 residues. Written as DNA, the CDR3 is TGTGCCAGCACCCCGCTAGCGGGAGGTGTCCATGAGCAGTTCTTC. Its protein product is CASTPLAGGVHEQFF.

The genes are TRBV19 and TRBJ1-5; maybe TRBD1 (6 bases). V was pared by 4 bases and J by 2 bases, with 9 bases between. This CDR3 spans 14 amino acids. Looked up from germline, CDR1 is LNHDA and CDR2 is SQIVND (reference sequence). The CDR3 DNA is TGTGCCAGTAGTAGGGGGCCCCGCAATCAGCCCCAGCATTTT. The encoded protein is CASSRGPRNQPQHF.

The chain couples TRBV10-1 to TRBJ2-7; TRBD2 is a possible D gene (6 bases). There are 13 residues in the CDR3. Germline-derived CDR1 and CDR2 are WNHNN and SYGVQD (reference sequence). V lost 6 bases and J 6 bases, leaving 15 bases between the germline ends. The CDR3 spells CASREGHQIEQYF. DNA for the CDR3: TGCGCCAGCAGGGAGGGTCACCAGATCGAGCAGTACTTC.

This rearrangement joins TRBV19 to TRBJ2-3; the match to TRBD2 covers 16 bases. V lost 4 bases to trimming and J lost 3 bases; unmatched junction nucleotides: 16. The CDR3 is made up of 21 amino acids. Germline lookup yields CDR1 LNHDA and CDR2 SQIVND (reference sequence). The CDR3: CASSTPTGLAGGPRGTDTQYF. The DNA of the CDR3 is TGTGCCAGTAGTACCCCAACGGGACTAGCGGGAGGGCCACGGGGGACAGATACGCAGTATTTT.

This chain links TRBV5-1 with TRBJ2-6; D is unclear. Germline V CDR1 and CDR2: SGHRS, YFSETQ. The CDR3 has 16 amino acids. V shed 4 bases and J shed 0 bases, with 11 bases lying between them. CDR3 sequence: CASSPVRSSGANVLTF. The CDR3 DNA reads TGCGCCAGCAGCCCGGTCCGGAGCTCTGGGGCCAACGTCCTGACTTTC.

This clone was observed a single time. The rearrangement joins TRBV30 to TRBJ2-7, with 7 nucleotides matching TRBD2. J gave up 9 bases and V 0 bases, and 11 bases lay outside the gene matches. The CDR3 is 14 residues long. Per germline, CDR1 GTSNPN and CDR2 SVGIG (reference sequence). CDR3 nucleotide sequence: TGTGCCTGGAGTGTACTGGCGGGGGAGTCGCGGCAGTACTTC. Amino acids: CAWSVLAGESRQYF.

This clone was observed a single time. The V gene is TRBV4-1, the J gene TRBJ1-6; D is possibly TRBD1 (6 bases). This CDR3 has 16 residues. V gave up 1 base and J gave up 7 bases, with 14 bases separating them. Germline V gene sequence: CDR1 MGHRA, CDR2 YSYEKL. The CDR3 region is CASSQAQTGPNSPLHF. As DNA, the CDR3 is TGCGCCAGCAGCCAAGCCCAGACAGGCCCCAATTCACCCCTCCACTTT.

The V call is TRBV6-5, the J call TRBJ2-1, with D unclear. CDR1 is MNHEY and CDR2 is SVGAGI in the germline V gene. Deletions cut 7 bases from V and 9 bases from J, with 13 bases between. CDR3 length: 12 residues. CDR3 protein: CASTLPPGEQFF. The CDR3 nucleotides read TGTGCCAGCACCCTACCCCCCGGTGAGCAGTTCTTC.

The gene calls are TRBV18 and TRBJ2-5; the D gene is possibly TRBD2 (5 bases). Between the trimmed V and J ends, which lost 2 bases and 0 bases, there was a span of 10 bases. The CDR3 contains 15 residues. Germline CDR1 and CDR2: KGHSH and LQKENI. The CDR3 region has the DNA TGTGCCAGCTCACCAGTGACTACCTACCAAGAGACCCAGTACTTC. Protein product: CASSPVTTYQETQYF.

Written as DNA, the CDR3 is TGTGCCAGCAGCCAAGCCCGACAGGGGGGGACCGGGGAGCTGTTTTTT. Amino acids: CASSQARQGGTGELFF. V and J are TRBV3-1 (or the pseudogene TRBV3-2) and TRBJ2-2, with TRBD1 matching 9 bases. Germline lookup yields CDR1 LGHDT and CDR2 YNNKEL (reference sequence). CDR3 length: 16 amino acids. J lost 5 bases, V lost 1 base, and 5 bases had no gene match.

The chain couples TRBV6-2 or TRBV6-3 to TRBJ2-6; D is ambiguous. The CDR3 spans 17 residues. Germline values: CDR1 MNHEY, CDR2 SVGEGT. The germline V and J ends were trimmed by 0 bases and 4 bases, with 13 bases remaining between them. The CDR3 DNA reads TGTGCCAGCAGTTACTCGTCAGGTTTGTGGGGGGCCAACGTCCTGACTTTC. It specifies CASSYSSGLWGANVLTF.

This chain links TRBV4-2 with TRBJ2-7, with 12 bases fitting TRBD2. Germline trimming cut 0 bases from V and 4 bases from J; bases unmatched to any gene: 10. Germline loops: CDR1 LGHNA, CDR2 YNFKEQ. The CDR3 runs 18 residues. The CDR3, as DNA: TGTGCCAGCAGCCAAGATAGTGGGCTAGCGGGAGGGCGGTACGAGCAGTACTTC. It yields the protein CASSQDSGLAGGRYEQYF.

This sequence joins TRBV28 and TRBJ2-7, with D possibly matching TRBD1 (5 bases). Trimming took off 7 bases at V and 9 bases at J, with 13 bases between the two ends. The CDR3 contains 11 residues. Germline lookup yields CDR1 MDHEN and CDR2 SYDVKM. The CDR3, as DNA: TGTGCCAGCAAGGCCCCCAGGGCGCAGTACTTC. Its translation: CASKAPRAQYF.

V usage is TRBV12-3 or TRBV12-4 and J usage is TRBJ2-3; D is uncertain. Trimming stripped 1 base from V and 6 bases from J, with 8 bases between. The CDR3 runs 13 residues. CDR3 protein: CASSLGPPDTQYF. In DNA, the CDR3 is TGTGCCAGCAGTTTAGGGCCCCCGGATACGCAGTATTTT.

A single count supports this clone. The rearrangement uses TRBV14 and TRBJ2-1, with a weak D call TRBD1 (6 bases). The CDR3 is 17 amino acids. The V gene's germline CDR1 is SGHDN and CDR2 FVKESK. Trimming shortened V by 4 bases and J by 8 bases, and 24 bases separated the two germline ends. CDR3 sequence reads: CASSPQGPDKRGHEQFF. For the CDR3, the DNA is TGTGCCAGCAGCCCCCAGGGGCCCGATAAGAGAGGCCATGAGCAGTTCTTC.

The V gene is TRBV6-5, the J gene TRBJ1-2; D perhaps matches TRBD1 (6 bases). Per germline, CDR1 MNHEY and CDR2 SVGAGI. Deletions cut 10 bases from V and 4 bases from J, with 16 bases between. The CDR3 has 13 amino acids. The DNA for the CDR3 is TGTGCCACCTGGCAGGGGCAGCCCTATGGCTACACCTTC. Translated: CATWQGQPYGYTF.

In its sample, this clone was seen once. CDR3 DNA sequence: TGCAGCGTTACAGGAAACTATGGCTACACCTTC. Translated, it gives CSVTGNYGYTF. The gene calls are TRBV29-1 and TRBJ1-2, with D tentatively TRBD1 (5 bases). The CDR3 consists of 11 residues. Germline values: CDR1 SQVTM, CDR2 ANQGSEA. The V gene lost 5 bases and the J gene lost 2 bases, with 6 bases spanning the gap.

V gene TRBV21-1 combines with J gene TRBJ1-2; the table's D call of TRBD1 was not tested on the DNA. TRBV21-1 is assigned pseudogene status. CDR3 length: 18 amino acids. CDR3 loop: CASSKGGDSRVRERGYTF. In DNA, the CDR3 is TGTGCCAGCAGCAAAGGCGGGGACAGCCGGGTCAGGGAACGGGGCTACACCTTC.

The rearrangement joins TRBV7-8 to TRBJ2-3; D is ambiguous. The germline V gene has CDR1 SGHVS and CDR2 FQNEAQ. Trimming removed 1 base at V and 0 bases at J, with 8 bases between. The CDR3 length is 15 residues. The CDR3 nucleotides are TGTGCCAGCAGCTTAGGTGGCCTTAGCACAGATACGCAGTATTTT. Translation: CASSLGGLSTDTQYF.